These 10 T cell receptor beta chains originate from one sample sequenced in a study of cytomegalovirus exposure and HLA in healthy donors. Only in-frame clones appear in the TCRdb table, and some are missing; sequencing was by immunoSEQ multiplex PCR. The data contain around 200,000 clones, about 80% of them singletons. Sequencing used PBMCs. These receptors originate from a woman in her late teens or twenties in good health and CMV-seropositive.

This chain joins TRBV6-1 and TRBJ2-3; 9 bases are shared with TRBD2. CDR1 is MNHNS, CDR2 SASEGT, per germline. CDR3 length: 16 residues. After removal of 3 bases from V and 2 bases from J, the junction contained 6 bases not matched to a gene. Written as DNA, the CDR3 is TGTGCCAGCAGTGAGTCCAGCGGGGGGTTCACAGATACGCAGTATTTT. Translated: CASSESSGGFTDTQYF.

This chain connects TRBV4-3 to TRBJ1-6, with 7 nucleotides matching TRBD1. The germline V gene has CDR1 LGHNA and CDR2 YSLEER. The ends lost 0 bases at V and 0 bases at J; junction bases unmatched: 8. The CDR3 is made up of 19 amino acids. This CDR3 is CASSQDNPTGDSYNSPLHF. CDR3 bases: TGCGCCAGCAGCCAAGATAATCCAACAGGGGACTCCTATAATTCACCCCTCCACTTT.

CDR3: CASRDFYEQYF. CDR3 coding DNA: TGTGCCAGCAGGGACTTCTACGAGCAGTACTTC. V gene TRBV2 combines with J gene TRBJ2-7; TRBD2 is a possible D gene (5 bases). The CDR3 extends over 11 amino acids. Trimming pared 6 bases from V and 3 bases from J, leaving 6 bases between. The germline V gene has CDR1 SNHLY and CDR2 FYNNEI.

The rearrangement joins TRBV7-2 to TRBJ1-1; D not certain. Between the trimmed V and J ends, which lost 1 base and 6 bases, there was a span of 12 bases. Per germline, CDR1 SGHTA and CDR2 FQGNSA. This CDR3 is built from 14 residues. CDR3 in DNA: TGTGCCAGCAGCTTAGTAGAGGGCCACCCTGAAGCTTTCTTT. Translation gives CASSLVEGHPEAFF.

V and J are TRBV11-3 and TRBJ1-2, with unresolved D. This CDR3 spans 13 amino acids. V gave up 5 bases and J gave up 1 base, with 8 bases separating them. Germline loops: CDR1 SGHNT, CDR2 YENEEA. CDR3: CASSREGNYGYTF. The CDR3, as DNA: TGTGCCAGCAGCCGAGAGGGTAACTATGGCTACACCTTC. Looking up the rest from reference TRBV11-3 and TRBJ1-2 gives the full variable domain: EAGVVQSPRYKIIEKKQPVAFWCNPISGHNTLYWYLQNLGQGPELLIRYENEEAVDDSQLPKDRFSAERLKGVDSTLKIQPAELGDSAVYLCASSREGNYGYTFGSGTRLTVV.

The chain recombines TRBV25-1 with TRBJ2-3, with TRBD2 matching over 11 bases. Germline loops: CDR1 MGHDK, CDR2 SYGVNS. V lost 8 bases, J lost 3 bases, and 4 bases stayed unmatched. The CDR3 has 14 amino acids. CDR3 bases: TGTGCCAGCGAACCTAGCGGGGGGACAGATACGCAGTATTTT. Amino acids: CASEPSGGTDTQYF.

The rearrangement joins TRBV6-6 to TRBJ2-5, with TRBD2 as a possible D gene (6 bases). The CDR3 contains 15 residues. Germline CDR1 and CDR2: MNHNY and SVGAGI (reference sequence). The V end was cut by 6 bases, the J end by 4 bases, with 18 bases between. CDR3 sequence (DNA): TGTGCCAGCAGGCCCCCGGGAATCGGGGGAGAGACCCAGTACTTC. Protein: CASRPPGIGGETQYF.

This clone was detected once. CDR3 region: CASSADTYEQYF. The CDR3 DNA is TGTGCCAGCAGCGCGGACACCTACGAGCAGTACTTC. V usage is TRBV5-8 and J usage is TRBJ2-7; a possible D gene is TRBD1 (5 bases). The V and J ends lost 4 bases and 2 bases respectively, with 7 bases between them. CDR1 is SGHTS, CDR2 YDEGEE, per germline. This CDR3 is 12 amino acids long.

V gene TRBV7-9 combines with J gene TRBJ1-4; 7 bases map to TRBD1. The J segment lost 6 bases and the V segment lost 5 bases, leaving 6 bases of the junction unmatched. The CDR3 has 14 residues. Looked up from germline, CDR1 is SEHNR and CDR2 is FQNEAQ (reference sequence). CDR3 protein: CASSLGQIDEKLFF. CDR3 nucleotide sequence: TGTGCCAGCAGCCTGGGACAGATCGATGAAAAACTGTTTTTT.

V usage is TRBV19 and J usage is TRBJ2-7, with 8 bases fitting TRBD1. Germline-derived CDR1 and CDR2 are LNHDA and SQIVND (reference sequence). The J segment lost 3 bases and the V segment lost 2 bases, leaving 9 bases of the junction unmatched. The CDR3 length is 16 residues. DNA of the CDR3: TGTGCCAGTAGTATACCTCTGGGGACAGGTGGCTACGAGCAGTACTTC. As protein: CASSIPLGTGGYEQYF.